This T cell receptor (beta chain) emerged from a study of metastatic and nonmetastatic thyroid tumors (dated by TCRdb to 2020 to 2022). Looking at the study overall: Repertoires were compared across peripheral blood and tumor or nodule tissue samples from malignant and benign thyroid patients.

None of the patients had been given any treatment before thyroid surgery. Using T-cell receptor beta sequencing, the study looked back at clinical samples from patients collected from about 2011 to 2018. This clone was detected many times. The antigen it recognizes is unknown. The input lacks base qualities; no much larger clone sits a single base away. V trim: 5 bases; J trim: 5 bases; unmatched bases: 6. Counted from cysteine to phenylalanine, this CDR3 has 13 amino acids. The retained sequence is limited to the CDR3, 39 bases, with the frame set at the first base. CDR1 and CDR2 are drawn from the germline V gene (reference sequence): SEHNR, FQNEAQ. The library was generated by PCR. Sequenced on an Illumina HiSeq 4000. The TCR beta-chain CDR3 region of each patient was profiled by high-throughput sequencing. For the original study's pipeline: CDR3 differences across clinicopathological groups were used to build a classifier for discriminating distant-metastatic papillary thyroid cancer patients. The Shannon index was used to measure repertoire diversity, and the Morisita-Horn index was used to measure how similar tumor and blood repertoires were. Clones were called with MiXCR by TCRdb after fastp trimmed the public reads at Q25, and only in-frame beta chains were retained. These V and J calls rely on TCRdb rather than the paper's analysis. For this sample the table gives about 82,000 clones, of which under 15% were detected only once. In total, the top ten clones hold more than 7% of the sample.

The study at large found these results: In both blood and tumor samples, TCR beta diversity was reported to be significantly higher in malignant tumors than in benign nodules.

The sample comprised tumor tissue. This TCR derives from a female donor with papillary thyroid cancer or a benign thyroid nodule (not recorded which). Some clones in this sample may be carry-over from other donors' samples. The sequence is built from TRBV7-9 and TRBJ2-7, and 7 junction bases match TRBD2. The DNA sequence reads TGTGCCAGCAGCCATTCAGGGAGGGACGAGCAGTACTTC. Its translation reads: CASSHSGRDEQYF.